These 23 T cell receptor beta chains were sequenced from one sample in a study of OX40 agonist ivuxolimab in advanced cancers. Profiled with immunoSEQ multiplex PCR; TCRdb holds only in-frame clones, not every one. The data hold some 73,000 clones, with 85% to 90% observed a single time. The sample here was CD4+ or CD8+ T cells sorted from blood, taken in a trial of the OX40 agonist ivuxolimab. These receptors all come from an adult with an advanced solid tumor such as melanoma, head and neck, liver or kidney cancer.

The CDR3 region is CASSPTGVYSNQPQHF. For the CDR3, the DNA is TGTGCCAGTAGTCCTACAGGGGTTTATAGCAATCAGCCCCAGCATTTT. The chain couples TRBV19 to TRBJ1-5; 7 bases are shared with TRBD1. V shed 5 bases, J shed 0 bases, and the junction held 7 bases outside the gene matches. Germline values: CDR1 LNHDA, CDR2 SQIVND (reference sequence). This CDR3 contains 16 residues.

V is TRBV30 and J is TRBJ1-1; D gene unclear. CDR3 length: 11 residues. The germline CDR1 and CDR2 sequences are GTSNPN and SVGIG (reference sequence). V shed 5 bases and J shed 6 bases, with 10 bases lying between them. The CDR3 is CAWLEIAEAFF. The CDR3 nucleotides are TGTGCCTGGTTAGAAATCGCTGAAGCTTTCTTT.

The chain links TRBV11-2 to TRBJ2-7; maybe TRBD2 (6 bases). Per the germline V gene, CDR1 is SGHAT and CDR2 is FQNNGV. This CDR3 has 16 residues. The ends were cut back, 6 bases at V and 2 bases at J, with 20 bases in the middle. CDR3 residues: CASRQPLRGRAYEQYF. In DNA, the CDR3 is TGTGCCAGCAGACAACCCCTACGGGGGAGAGCCTACGAGCAGTACTTC.

The chain joins TRBV27 to TRBJ1-5; D remains unclear. This CDR3 contains 11 residues. V was pared by 5 bases and J by 2 bases, with 1 base between. Germline V gives CDR1 MNHEY, CDR2 SMNVEV (reference sequence). CDR3 nucleotide sequence: TGTGCCAGCAGTCGCAATCAGCCCCAGCATTTT. As protein: CASSRNQPQHF.

The chain's CDR3 is CASSPGRGRRGYTF. The CDR3 coding sequence is TGTGCCAGCTCCCCCGGCAGGGGACGGCGGGGCTACACCTTC. This rearrangement joins TRBV2 to TRBJ1-2, with D maybe TRBD1 (6 bases). V lost 8 bases, J lost 8 bases, and 21 bases lay in between. Germline V lookup: CDR1 SNHLY, CDR2 FYNNEI. This CDR3 is 14 amino acids long. The full variable domain, with the rest looked up from reference TRBV2 and TRBJ1-2, is EPEVTQTPSHQVTQMGQEVILRCVPISNHLYFYWYRQILGQKVEFLVSFYNNEISEKSEIFDDQFSVERPDGSNFTLKIRSTKLEDSAMYFCASSPGRGRRGYTFGSGTRLTVV.

This clone has a single count. This sequence joins TRBV28 and TRBJ2-1; 7 nucleotides agree with TRBD1. Germline lookup yields CDR1 MDHEN and CDR2 SYDVKM. CDR3 length: 15 residues. V shed 10 bases and J 1 base; nucleotides not matched to a gene: 10. For the CDR3, the DNA is TGTGCCACCCGCACCCGGACAGGTTCCTACAATGAGCAGTTCTTC. This translates into CATRTRTGSYNEQFF.

V usage is TRBV19 and J usage is TRBJ2-5; TRBD1 matches 10 bases. The germline V gene has CDR1 LNHDA and CDR2 SQIVND (reference sequence). The CDR3 is made up of 16 amino acids. V was pared by 3 bases and J by 2 bases, with 6 bases of the junction left unmatched. This CDR3 reads CASSMRTGGLQETQYF. CDR3 sequence (DNA): TGTGCCAGTAGTATGCGGACAGGGGGGTTGCAAGAGACCCAGTACTTC.

The V gene is TRBV10-2, the J gene TRBJ2-1, with 9 bases matching TRBD2. CDR1 and CDR2 from the germline V gene are WSHSY and SAAADI. The CDR3 covers 14 residues. V shed 8 bases and J 9 bases; nucleotides not matched to a gene: 11. CDR3 residues: CASSSSGRLGEQFF. CDR3 in DNA: TGCGCCAGCTCAAGTAGCGGGAGATTGGGTGAGCAGTTCTTC.

The J gene is TRBJ2-7, the V gene TRBV5-1; 7 bases are shared with TRBD2. This CDR3 has 13 amino acids. The ends lost 6 bases at V and 8 bases at J; junction bases unmatched: 11. Germline V gives CDR1 SGHRS, CDR2 YFSETQ. CDR3: CASNPITSEKQYF. The CDR3 DNA reads TGCGCCAGCAACCCCATCACTAGCGAAAAGCAGTACTTC.

The chain links TRBV12-2 to TRBJ1-2. TRBV12-2 is a pseudogene. The CDR3 covers 15 residues. CDR3 in DNA: TGTGCAAGTCGCCAGGACTTACCCCATTCGAGTGGCTACACCTTC. Translating it yields CASRQDLPHSSGYTF.

The chain employs TRBV25-1 and TRBJ1-2; D uncertain. From germline, CDR1 is MGHDK and CDR2 SYGVNS. V lost 7 bases, J lost 8 bases, and 17 bases lay in between. The CDR3 has 13 residues. CDR3 nucleotides: TGTGCCAGCAACGACGATTCCCGGTCGGGCTACACCTTC. It encodes CASNDDSRSGYTF.

The genes are TRBV7-9 and TRBJ2-7; D unclear. The CDR3 totals 16 residues. The germline V gene encodes CDR1 SEHNR and CDR2 FQNEAQ (reference sequence). Deletions cut 3 bases from V and 0 bases from J, with 15 bases between. The DNA for the CDR3 is TGTGCCAGCAGCTTCCCGCTGGGCACCTCCTCCTACGAGCAGTACTTC. Amino acids: CASSFPLGTSSYEQYF. Combining the CDR3 with reference TRBV7-9 and TRBJ2-7 gives the whole variable domain DTGVSQNPRHKITKRGQNVTFRCDPISEHNRLYWYRQTLGQGPEFLTYFQNEAQLEKSRLLSDRFSAERPKGSFSTLEIQRTEQGDSAMYLCASSFPLGTSSYEQYFGPGTRLTVT.

The chain recombines TRBV18 with TRBJ1-3, with D hard to call. V was pared by 5 bases and J by 0 bases, with 5 bases between. The CDR3 is 13 amino acids. CDR1 is KGHSH, CDR2 LQKENI, per germline. CDR3 in amino acids: CASSLSSGNTIYF. CDR3 DNA sequence: TGTGCCAGCTCATTAAGCTCTGGAAACACCATATATTTT.

The chain couples TRBV19 to TRBJ2-3; 9 nucleotides line up with TRBD2. V shed 3 bases and J 0 bases; nucleotides not matched to a gene: 1. Germline-derived CDR1 and CDR2 are LNHDA and SQIVND (reference sequence). The CDR3 runs 15 residues. CDR3 loop: CASSIGLASTDTQYF. DNA for the CDR3: TGTGCCAGTAGTATTGGACTAGCGAGCACAGATACGCAGTATTTT. Combining the CDR3 with reference TRBV19 and TRBJ2-3 gives the whole variable domain DGGITQSPKYLFRKEGQNVTLSCEQNLNHDAMYWYRQDPGQGLRLIYYSQIVNDFQKGDIAEGYSVSREKKESFPLTVTSAQKNPTAFYLCASSIGLASTDTQYFGPGTRLTVL.

V gene TRBV10-3 combines with J gene TRBJ2-7, with TRBD2 as a possible D gene (6 bases). The CDR3 has 13 amino acids. CDR1 ENHRY and CDR2 SYGVKD come from the germline V gene. V was shortened by 2 bases and J by 3 bases, with 8 bases between the two germline ends. CDR3 amino acids: CAISERESYEQYF. Here the CDR3 DNA reads TGTGCCATCAGTGAGCGGGAGAGCTACGAGCAGTACTTC.

V gene TRBV9 combines with J gene TRBJ2-7; 11 positions match TRBD2. This CDR3 has 16 residues. Trimming at V came to 4 bases and at J to 0 bases, leaving 6 bases not matched to a gene. CDR1 is SGDLS, CDR2 YYNGEE, per germline. CDR3 region: CASSPRLAGLSYEQYF. In DNA form, the CDR3 reads TGTGCCAGCAGCCCTCGACTAGCGGGGCTCTCCTACGAGCAGTACTTC.

This chain links TRBV11-3 with TRBJ2-7; 8 bases line up with TRBD2. V was pared by 6 bases and J by 6 bases, with 7 bases of the junction left unmatched. The germline CDR1 and CDR2 sequences are SGHNT and YENEEA. CDR3 length equals 13 residues. CDR3 DNA: TGTGCCAGCAGGGAGCGGGAGTCGGGCGAGCAGTACTTC. Translation: CASRERESGEQYF.

V is TRBV7-9 and J is TRBJ2-2, with D uncertain. Trimming stripped 4 bases from V and 2 bases from J, with 5 bases between. CDR1 and CDR2 from the germline V gene are SEHNR and FQNEAQ (reference sequence). The CDR3 spans 13 residues. CDR3 residues: CASSSTNTGELFF. CDR3 in DNA: TGTGCCAGCAGCTCCACTAACACCGGGGAGCTGTTTTTT. The entire variable domain, with the rest obtained from reference TRBV7-9 and TRBJ2-2, is as follows: DTGVSQNPRHKITKRGQNVTFRCDPISEHNRLYWYRQTLGQGPEFLTYFQNEAQLEKSRLLSDRFSAERPKGSFSTLEIQRTEQGDSAMYLCASSSTNTGELFFGEGSRLTVL.

The chain recombines TRBV10-3 with TRBJ2-3, with D possibly TRBD1 on 5 matching bases. CDR3 length: 14 amino acids. V was cut by 6 bases and J by 1 base, with 11 bases left in between. The germline CDR1 and CDR2 sequences are ENHRY and SYGVKD. CDR3 coding DNA: TGTGCCATCAGACCACAAGGGGGCACAGATACGCAGTATTTT. Translation gives CAIRPQGGTDTQYF.

This chain uses TRBV5-4 with TRBJ2-3, with TRBD2 identical over 8 bases. CDR3 length equals 15 residues. V gave up 4 bases and J gave up 0 bases; unmatched junction bases: 4. CDR1 and CDR2 (germline): SGHNT, YYREEE (reference sequence). CDR3 loop: CASSPSGGSTDTQYF. The CDR3 region has the DNA TGTGCCAGCAGCCCAAGCGGGGGTAGCACAGATACGCAGTATTTT.

This sequence joins TRBV9 and TRBJ1-1, with D possibly TRBD1 on 6 matching bases. V lost 4 bases and J lost 6, with 13 bases in between. The CDR3 contains 13 residues. The germline V gene has CDR1 SGDLS and CDR2 YYNGEE. The CDR3 loop is CASSRQGGSEAFF. DNA of the CDR3: TGTGCCAGCAGCAGACAAGGGGGTTCTGAAGCTTTCTTT.

The rearrangement joins TRBV27 to TRBJ1-2, with a tentative D call TRBD1 (6 bases). CDR1 is MNHEY and CDR2 is SMNVEV in the germline V gene (reference sequence). The CDR3 is made up of 15 amino acids. Trimming pared 1 base from V and 0 bases from J, leaving 9 bases between. The CDR3 DNA sequence: TGTGCCAGCAGTTTATATGGGGGCGCTAACTATGGCTACACCTTC. Protein sequence: CASSLYGGANYGYTF.

The chain links TRBV9 to TRBJ1-1; D remains ambiguous. This CDR3 has 13 residues. Germline values: CDR1 SGDLS, CDR2 YYNGEE. V lost 0 bases, J lost 4 bases, and 7 bases lay in between. CDR3 coding DNA: TGTGCCAGCAGCGTAGAGCTGGGCACTGAAGCTTTCTTT. This encodes CASSVELGTEAFF.